This TCR beta chain was sequenced for a study of blood T cell repertoires in COVID-19. At the level of the study: Sites in the United States, Italy and Spain provided acute and convalescent COVID-19 samples. The cDNA or gDNA used as material had been derived from T cells, B-cell-depleted T cells, or PBMCs.

Authors' processing steps: The assay estimated nucleated cells by amplifying reference gene primers. Clones were read by immunoSEQ multiplex PCR, and TCRdb kept only the in-frame ones, dropping some. The V and J calls and clone size are taken from that table; D and trimming were inferred from the DNA. The sample has under 250,000 clones, roughly 80% seen once. Germline V gene lookup returns CDR1 SGHAT and CDR2 FQNNGV. V was cut by 4 bases and J by 2 bases, with 17 bases left in between. The CDR3 loop spans 16 amino acids. The TCR was taken from a woman in her 30s who had recovered from COVID-19. Sequenced material: peripheral blood. The V call is TRBV11-2, the J call TRBJ2-5; a weak D match, TRBD1 (6 bases). In nucleotides, the CDR3 is TGTGCCAGCAGCTCTAGCAGGGGCCCCTCGCAAGAGACCCAGTACTTC. Its translation is CASSSSRGPSQETQYF.